What follows is one T cell receptor (beta chain) and its context. Its antigen is not known. Per the authors' pipeline: ImmunoSEQ sequences covered only the junction and lacked quality scores; filtering therefore differed. Assay used: immunoSEQ multiplex PCR; TCRdb lists only in-frame clones, some missing. The DNA was the basis for D and trimming; V, J and clone size are from that table. Among more than 1,200,000 clones listed, about 98.5% were seen once. This sample stems from a study of shared clonotypes between healthy human individuals. Germline V gene sequence: CDR1 MNHEY, CDR2 SMNVEV (reference sequence). The J segment lost 0 bases and the V segment lost 6 bases, leaving 5 bases of the junction unmatched. This CDR3 region has 14 residues. The study's findings and limits: Sampling used blood alone; tissue repertoires probably differ.

The sequencing input was naive CD4+ T cells sorted from blood. The subset was: CD45RA+ positively selected. J is TRBJ2-7 and V is TRBV27; 7 bases are a match to TRBD1. This receptor was obtained from a young man in good health. The CDR3 sequence: CASRLRDSSYEQYF. In nucleotides, the CDR3 is TGTGCCAGCAGACTTCGGGACAGCTCCTACGAGCAGTACTTC.